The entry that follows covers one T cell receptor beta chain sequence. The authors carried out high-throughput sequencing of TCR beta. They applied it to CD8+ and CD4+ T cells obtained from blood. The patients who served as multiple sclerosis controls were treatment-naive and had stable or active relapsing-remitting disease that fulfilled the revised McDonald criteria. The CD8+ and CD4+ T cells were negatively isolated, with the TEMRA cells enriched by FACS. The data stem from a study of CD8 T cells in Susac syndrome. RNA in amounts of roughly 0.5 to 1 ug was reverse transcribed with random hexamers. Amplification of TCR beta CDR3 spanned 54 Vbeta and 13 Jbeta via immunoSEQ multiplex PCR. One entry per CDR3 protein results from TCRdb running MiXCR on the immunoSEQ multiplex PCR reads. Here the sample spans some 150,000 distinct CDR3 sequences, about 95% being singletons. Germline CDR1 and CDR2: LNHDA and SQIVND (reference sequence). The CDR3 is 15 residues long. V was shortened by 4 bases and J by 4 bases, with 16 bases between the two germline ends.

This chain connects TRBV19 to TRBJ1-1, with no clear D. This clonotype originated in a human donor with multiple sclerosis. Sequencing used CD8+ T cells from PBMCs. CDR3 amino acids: CASSTHPVGFTEAFF. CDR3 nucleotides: TGTGCCAGTAGTACACACCCCGTAGGATTCACTGAAGCTTTCTTT.